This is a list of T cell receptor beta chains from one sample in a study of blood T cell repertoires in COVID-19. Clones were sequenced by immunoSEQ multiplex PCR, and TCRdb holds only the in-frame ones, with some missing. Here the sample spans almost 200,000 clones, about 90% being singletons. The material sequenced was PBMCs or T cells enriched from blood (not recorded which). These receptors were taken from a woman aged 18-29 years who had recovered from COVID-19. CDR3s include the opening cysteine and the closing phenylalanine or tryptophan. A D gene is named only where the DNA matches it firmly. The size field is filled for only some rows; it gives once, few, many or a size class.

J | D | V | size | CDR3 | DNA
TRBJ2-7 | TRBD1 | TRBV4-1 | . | CASSQVTGTYEQYF | TGCGCCAGCAGCCAAGTGACAGGGACCTACGAGCAGTACTTC
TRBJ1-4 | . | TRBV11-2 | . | CASSFREGNEKLFF | TGTGCCAGCAGCTTTCGGGAGGGAAATGAAAAACTGTTTTTT
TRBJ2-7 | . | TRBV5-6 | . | CASSFGHSYEQYF | TGTGCCAGCAGCTTTGGGCACTCCTACGAGCAGTACTTC
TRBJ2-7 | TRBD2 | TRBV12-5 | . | CASGLERLAGAWGYEQYF | TGTGCTAGTGGTTTGGAAAGACTAGCGGGGGCTTGGGGCTACGAGCAGTACTTC
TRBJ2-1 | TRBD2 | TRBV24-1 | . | CATSDLSSGGRNEQFF | TGTGCCACCAGTGATCTTTCTAGCGGGGGCCGCAATGAGCAGTTCTTC
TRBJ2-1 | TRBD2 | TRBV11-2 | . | CASRLAGGNYNEQFF | TGTGCCAGCAGATTAGCGGGGGGAAACTACAATGAGCAGTTCTTC
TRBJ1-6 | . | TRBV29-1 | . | CSVGEGRSPLHF | TGCAGCGTTGGGGAGGGTCGGTCACCCCTCCACTTT
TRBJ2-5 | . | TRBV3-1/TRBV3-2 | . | CASSNPTSLIGETQYF | TGTGCCAGCAGCAATCCGACTAGTTTAATCGGGGAGACCCAGTACTTC
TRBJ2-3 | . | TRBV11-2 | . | CASSLSRGSTDTQYF | TGTGCCAGCAGCTTATCCCGGGGAAGCACAGATACGCAGTATTTT
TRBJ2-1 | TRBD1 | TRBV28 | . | CASSRGQGYEQFF | TGTGCCAGCAGTCGGGGACAGGGCTATGAGCAGTTCTTC
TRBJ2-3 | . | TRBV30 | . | CAWSVLGHRNTDTQYF | TGTGCCTGGAGTGTACTGGGGCACAGAAACACAGATACGCAGTATTTT
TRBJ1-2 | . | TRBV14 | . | CASSRAGTPYGYTF | TGTGCCAGCAGCAGAGCAGGGACACCCTATGGCTACACCTTC
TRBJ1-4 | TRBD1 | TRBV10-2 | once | CASSVGQDSNEKLFF | TGCGCCAGCAGCGTGGGACAGGACTCTAATGAAAAACTGTTTTTT
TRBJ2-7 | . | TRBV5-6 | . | CASSLGTGNYEQYF | TGTGCCAGCAGCTTGGGAACAGGTAACTACGAGCAGTACTTC
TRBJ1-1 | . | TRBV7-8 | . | CASSSGGVNTEAFF | TGTGCCAGCAGCTCGGGGGGAGTGAACACTGAAGCTTTCTTT
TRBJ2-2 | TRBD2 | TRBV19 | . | CASSWGGPRGGPGGTGELFF | TGTGCCAGTAGTTGGGGGGGCCCTCGCGGGGGGCCCGGGGGCACCGGGGAGCTGTTTTTT
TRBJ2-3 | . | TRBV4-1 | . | CASSQYNFRFGGEMTDTQYF | TGCGCCAGCAGCCAATATAATTTCAGGTTCGGGGGAGAGATGACAGATACGCAGTATTTT
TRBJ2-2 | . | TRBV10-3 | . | CAISDSGVNTGELFF | TGTGCCATCAGTGACTCGGGAGTGAACACCGGGGAGCTGTTTTTT
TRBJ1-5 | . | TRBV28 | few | CASSPTQAGSNQPQHF | TGTGCCAGCAGTCCAACGCAGGCAGGTAGCAATCAGCCCCAGCATTTT
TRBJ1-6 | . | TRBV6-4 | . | CASSDGAGMNSPLHF | TGTGCCAGCAGTGACGGGGCAGGGATGAATTCACCCCTCCACTTT
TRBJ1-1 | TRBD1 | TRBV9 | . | CASSPGQGTGTEAFF | TGTGCCAGCAGCCCAGGACAGGGAACGGGCACTGAAGCTTTCTTT
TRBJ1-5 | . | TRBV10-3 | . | CAISESRGLGNQPQHF | TGTGCCATCAGTGAGTCCAGGGGACTAGGCAATCAGCCCCAGCATTTT
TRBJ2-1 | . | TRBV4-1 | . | CASSRSGQFNEQFF | TGCGCCAGCAGCCGAAGCGGACAGTTCAATGAGCAGTTCTTC
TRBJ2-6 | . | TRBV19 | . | CASSPRFLGANVLTF | TGTGCCAGTAGCCCCCGTTTCCTTGGGGCCAACGTCCTGACTTTC
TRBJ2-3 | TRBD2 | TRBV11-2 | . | CASSSVGVAGAGGDTQYF | TGTGCCAGCAGCTCCGTGGGGGTAGCGGGGGCTGGGGGAGATACGCAGTATTTT
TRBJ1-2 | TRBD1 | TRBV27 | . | CASKWGRGNYGYTF | TGTGCCAGCAAGTGGGGCAGGGGGAACTATGGCTACACCTTC
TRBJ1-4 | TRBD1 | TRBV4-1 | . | CASSQIPGQGFATNEKLFF | TGCGCCAGCAGCCAAATACCGGGACAGGGGTTTGCAACTAATGAAAAACTGTTTTTT
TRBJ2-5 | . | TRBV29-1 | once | CSVVGQMIQETQYF | TGCAGCGTTGTGGGGCAGATGATCCAAGAGACCCAGTACTTC
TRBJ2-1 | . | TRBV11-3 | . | CASSPGRGEVDEQFF | TGTGCCAGCAGCCCCGGGAGAGGGGAGGTGGATGAGCAGTTCTTC
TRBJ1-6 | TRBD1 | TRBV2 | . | CASSEDRANSPLHF | TGTGCCAGCAGTGAGGACAGGGCTAATTCACCCCTCCACTTT
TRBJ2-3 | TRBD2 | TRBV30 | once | CAWRPLAGDSDTQYF | TGTGCCTGGAGGCCACTAGCGGGGGACTCAGATACGCAGTATTTT
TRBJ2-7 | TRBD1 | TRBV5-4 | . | CASSLGTGGYEQYF | TGTGCCAGCAGCCTCGGGACAGGGGGCTACGAGCAGTACTTC
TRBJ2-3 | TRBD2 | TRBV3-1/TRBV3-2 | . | CASSQASGGDTQYF | TGTGCCAGCAGCCAGGCCAGCGGGGGGGATACGCAGTATTTT
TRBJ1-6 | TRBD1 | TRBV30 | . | CAWSGKGQGYSPLHF | TGTGCCTGGAGTGGTAAAGGACAGGGGTATTCACCCCTCCACTTT
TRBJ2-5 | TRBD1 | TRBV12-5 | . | CASGPGQGVETQYF | TGTGCTAGTGGTCCCGGACAGGGGGTAGAGACCCAGTACTTC
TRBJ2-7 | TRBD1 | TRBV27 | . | CASSSLGVTGDSYEQYF | TGTGCCAGCAGCAGTTTAGGAGTGACAGGGGACTCCTACGAGCAGTACTTC
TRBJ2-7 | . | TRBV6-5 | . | CASSYLSSYEQYF | TGTGCCAGCAGTTACCTTAGCTCCTACGAGCAGTACTTC
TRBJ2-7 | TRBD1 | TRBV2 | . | CASRVDTGAYEQYF | TGTGCCAGCAGGGTTGATACAGGGGCCTACGAGCAGTACTTC
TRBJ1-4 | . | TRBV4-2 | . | CASSQDTVGEKLFF | TGTGCCAGCAGCCAAGACACAGTGGGTGAAAAACTGTTTTTT
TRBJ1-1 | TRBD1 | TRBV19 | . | CASSRTRDRVSTEAFF | TGTGCCAGTAGTAGAACCCGGGACAGGGTTTCAACTGAAGCTTTCTTT
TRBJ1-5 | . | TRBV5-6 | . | CASSTTGYQPQHF | TGTGCCAGCAGCACCACAGGATATCAGCCCCAGCATTTT
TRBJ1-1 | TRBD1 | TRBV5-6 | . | CASTILEGGKSEAFF | TGTGCCAGCACCATTCTGGAAGGGGGCAAGTCTGAAGCTTTCTTT
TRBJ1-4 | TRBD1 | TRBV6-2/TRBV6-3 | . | CASSYLTGGPEKLFF | TGTGCCAGCAGTTACTTGACAGGGGGACCTGAAAAACTGTTTTTT
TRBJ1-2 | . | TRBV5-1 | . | CASTRGENNYGYTF | TGCGCCAGCACCCGGGGGGAGAACAACTATGGCTACACCTTC
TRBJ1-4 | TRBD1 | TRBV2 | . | CATSTTRQGATNEKLFF | TGTGCCACCTCTACCACCCGACAGGGCGCCACTAATGAAAAACTGTTTTTT
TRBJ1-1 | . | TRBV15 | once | CATSRSRADLEAFF | TGTGCCACCAGCCGGAGCAGGGCAGATCTTGAAGCTTTCTTT
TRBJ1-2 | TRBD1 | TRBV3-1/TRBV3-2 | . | CASSPRTGMDGYTF | TGTGCCAGCAGCCCGAGGACAGGGATGGATGGCTACACCTTC
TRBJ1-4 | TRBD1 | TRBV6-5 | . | CASSGGSEKLFF | TGTGCCAGCTCAGGGGGTTCTGAAAAACTGTTTTTT
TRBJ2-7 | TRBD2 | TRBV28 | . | CASSLYGGGSYEQYF | TGTGCCAGCAGTTTATACGGGGGGGGATCCTACGAGCAGTACTTC
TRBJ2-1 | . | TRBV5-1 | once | CASSFRESPSFYNEQFF | TGCGCCAGCAGCTTTCGGGAATCCCCCTCCTTCTACAATGAGCAGTTCTTC
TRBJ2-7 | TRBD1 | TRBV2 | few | CARAGTGSYEQYF | TGTGCCAGAGCCGGGACAGGCTCCTACGAGCAGTACTTC
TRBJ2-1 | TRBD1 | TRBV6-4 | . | CASSPSGTGNNEQFF | TGTGCCAGCAGTCCTTCGGGGACAGGGAACAATGAGCAGTTCTTC
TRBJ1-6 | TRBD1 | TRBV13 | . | CASSPHGQGYNSPLHF | TGTGCCAGCAGCCCTCACGGACAGGGCTATAATTCACCCCTCCACTTT
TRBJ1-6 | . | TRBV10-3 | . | CAISEEGTNSPLHF | TGTGCCATCAGTGAGGAGGGTACGAATTCACCCCTCCACTTT